This T cell receptor beta chain was documented in a study of beta chain features in type 1 diabetes. CDR1 is SEHNR and CDR2 is FQNEAQ in the germline V gene (reference sequence). The CDR3 is made up of 16 amino acids. Trimming cost V 5 bases and J 1 base; bases outside gene matches: 7. As regards this clone: Its matching antigen is unknown.

TCRB transcripts that were expressed got sequenced, as all of the isolated RNA had been reverse transcribed. Repertoires were generated with immunoSEQ multiplex PCR, while TCRdb's copy carries only in-frame clones and drops some. This sample carries some 350,000 clones, roughly 13% of them seen once, and the ten largest clones take about 0.016%. Points from the study as a whole: The question left open here concerned HLA type influencing TCRB rearrangement. All four CD4+ subsets of Type 1 diabetes patients contained TCRB CDR3s that were moderately but significantly shorter.

The chain employs TRBV7-9 and TRBJ2-2, with 7 bases that match TRBD1. The sample comprised naive CD4+ T cells from blood. This TCR came from a woman younger than 35 with type 1 diabetes. CDR3 coding DNA: TGTGCCAGCAGCCTCCGACAGGGATGGAACACCGGGGAGCTGTTTTTT. Translating it yields CASSLRQGWNTGELFF.